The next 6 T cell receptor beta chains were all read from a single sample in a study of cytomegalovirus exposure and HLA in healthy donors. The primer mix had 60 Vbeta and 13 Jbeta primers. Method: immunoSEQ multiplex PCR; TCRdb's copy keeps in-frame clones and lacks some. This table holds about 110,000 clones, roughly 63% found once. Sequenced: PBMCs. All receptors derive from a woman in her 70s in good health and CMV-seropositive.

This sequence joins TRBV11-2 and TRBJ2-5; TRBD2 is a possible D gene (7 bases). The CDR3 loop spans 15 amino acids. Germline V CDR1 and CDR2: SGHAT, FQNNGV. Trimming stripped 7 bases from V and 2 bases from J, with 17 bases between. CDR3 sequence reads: CASTSTAGAQETQYF. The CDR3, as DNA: TGTGCCAGCACCTCCACCGCGGGGGCACAAGAGACCCAGTACTTC.

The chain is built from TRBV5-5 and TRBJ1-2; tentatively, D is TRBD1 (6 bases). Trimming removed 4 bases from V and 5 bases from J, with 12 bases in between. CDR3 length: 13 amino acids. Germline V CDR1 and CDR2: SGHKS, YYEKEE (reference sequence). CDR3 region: CASSRQAEYGYTF. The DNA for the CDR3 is TGTGCCAGCAGCAGACAGGCTGAATATGGCTACACCTTC.

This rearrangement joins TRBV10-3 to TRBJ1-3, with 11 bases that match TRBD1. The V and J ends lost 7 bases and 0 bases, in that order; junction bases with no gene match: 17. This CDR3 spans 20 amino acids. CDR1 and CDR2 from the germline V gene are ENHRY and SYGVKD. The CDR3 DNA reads TGTGCCATCACTACCGGGAGGGGGACAGGGGGACCCGGCTCTGGAAACACCATATATTTT. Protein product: CAITTGRGTGGPGSGNTIYF.

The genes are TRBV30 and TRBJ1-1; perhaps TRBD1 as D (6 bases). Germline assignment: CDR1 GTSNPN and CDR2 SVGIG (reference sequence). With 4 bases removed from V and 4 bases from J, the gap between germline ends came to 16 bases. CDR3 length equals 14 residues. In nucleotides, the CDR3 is TGTGCCTGGACTCTACAGGGAATGGGCACTGAAGCTTTCTTT. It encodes CAWTLQGMGTEAFF.

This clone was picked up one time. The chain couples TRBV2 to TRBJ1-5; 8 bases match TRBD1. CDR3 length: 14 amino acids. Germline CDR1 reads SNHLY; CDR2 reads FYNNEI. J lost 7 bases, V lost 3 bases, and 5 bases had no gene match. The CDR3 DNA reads TGTGCCAGCAGTGAGCAGGGGGCTTGGCAGCCCCAGCATTTT. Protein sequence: CASSEQGAWQPQHF. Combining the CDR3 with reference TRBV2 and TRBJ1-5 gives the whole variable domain EPEVTQTPSHQVTQMGQEVILRCVPISNHLYFYWYRQILGQKVEFLVSFYNNEISEKSEIFDDQFSVERPDGSNFTLKIRSTKLEDSAMYFCASSEQGAWQPQHFGDGTRLSIL.

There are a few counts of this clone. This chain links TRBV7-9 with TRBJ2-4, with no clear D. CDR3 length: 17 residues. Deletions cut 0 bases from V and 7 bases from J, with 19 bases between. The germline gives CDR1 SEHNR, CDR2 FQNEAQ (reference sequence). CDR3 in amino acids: CASSLARFLGRGNIQYF. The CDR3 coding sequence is TGTGCCAGCAGCTTAGCCCGATTCCTAGGTAGAGGTAACATTCAGTACTTC.